The rows below give T cell receptor beta chains drawn from one sample of a study of cytomegalovirus exposure and HLA in healthy donors. Sequenced by immunoSEQ multiplex PCR; TCRdb stores in-frame clones only, minus some. The top ten clones hold under 2.5% of a sample with around 130,000 clones, 80% to 85% of them seen once. Sequencing was done on a sample of PBMCs. The receptors shown here come from a man aged 30-40 years in good health and CMV-seronegative. Each CDR3 is given with its conserved first and last residue. The D gene is left open where the match is weak. Clone size is shown for a subset of rows, as once, few, many or a class of expanded clone.

J: TRBJ1-5
V: TRBV15
size: .
D: .
CDR3: CATSRDTRDQPQHF
DNA: TGTGCCACCAGCAGAGATACGAGGGATCAGCCCCAGCATTTT

J: TRBJ2-7
V: TRBV5-6
size: .
D: TRBD1
CDR3: CASSSLGLGTAYEQYF
DNA: TGTGCCAGCAGCTCCCTCGGTCTAGGGACAGCCTACGAGCAGTACTTC

J: TRBJ1-4
V: TRBV2
size: .
D: TRBD1
CDR3: CASRQDRAGNEKLFF
DNA: TGTGCCAGCAGGCAGGACAGGGCTGGTAATGAAAAACTGTTTTTT

J: TRBJ2-7
V: TRBV19
size: .
D: TRBD1
CDR3: CASRRGLLDEQYF
DNA: TGTGCCAGTAGGAGGGGGCTTTTAGACGAGCAGTACTTC

J: TRBJ1-4
V: TRBV4-3
size: once
D: .
CDR3: CASSQGPGVSTNEKLFF
DNA: TGCGCCAGCAGCCAAGGTCCCGGGGTCTCAACTAATGAAAAACTGTTTTTT

J: TRBJ2-7
V: TRBV7-9
size: once
D: .
CDR3: CASSGPQGSTYEQYF
DNA: TGTGCCAGCAGCGGGCCTCAGGGGAGTACCTACGAGCAGTACTTC

J: TRBJ1-2
V: TRBV28
size: .
D: TRBD1
CDR3: CASSSGQGYFDGYTF
DNA: TGTGCCAGCAGTTCGGGACAGGGTTATTTTGATGGCTACACCTTC

J: TRBJ1-2
V: TRBV19
size: .
D: .
CDR3: CASSWVRGNYGYTF
DNA: TGTGCCAGTAGTTGGGTCAGGGGTAACTATGGCTACACCTTC

J: TRBJ1-2
V: TRBV9
size: .
D: TRBD1
CDR3: CASSSRQGLDGYTF
DNA: TGTGCCAGCAGCTCTAGACAGGGGCTCGATGGCTACACCTTC

J: TRBJ2-5
V: TRBV19
size: .
D: .
CDR3: CASSIVAGRETQYF
DNA: TGTGCCAGTAGTATAGTTGCAGGGCGAGAGACCCAGTACTTC

J: TRBJ2-7
V: TRBV19
size: .
D: .
CDR3: CANSDPQGGINWFRYEQYF
DNA: TGTGCCAACTCTGATCCCCAGGGTGGTATTAATTGGTTCCGCTACGAGCAGTACTTC

J: TRBJ1-4
V: TRBV7-2
size: .
D: .
CDR3: CASGHPGFTNEKLFF
DNA: TGTGCCAGCGGTCACCCAGGGTTTACTAATGAAAAACTGTTTTTT

J: TRBJ1-2
V: TRBV19
size: .
D: TRBD1
CDR3: CASSTDRDGYTF
DNA: TGTGCCAGTAGTACCGACAGGGATGGCTACACCTTC

J: TRBJ2-5
V: TRBV29-1
size: .
D: .
CDR3: CSASQGFGETQYF
DNA: TGCAGCGCCTCGCAGGGGTTCGGGGAGACCCAGTACTTC

J: TRBJ1-2
V: TRBV5-5
size: .
D: .
CDR3: CASSLEGETTGYTF
DNA: TGTGCCAGCAGCCTGGAGGGGGAGACGACAGGCTACACCTTC

J: TRBJ2-2
V: TRBV5-1
size: .
D: TRBD2
CDR3: CASSGSGGNTGELFF
DNA: TGCGCCAGCAGCGGGAGCGGGGGTAACACCGGGGAGCTGTTTTTT

J: TRBJ1-2
V: TRBV28
size: once
D: .
CDR3: CALLQDYGYTF
DNA: TGTGCCCTACTCCAGGACTATGGCTACACCTTC

J: TRBJ2-1
V: TRBV4-1
size: .
D: .
CDR3: CASSPRQDPYNEQFF
DNA: TGCGCCAGCAGCCCTCGACAGGACCCTTACAATGAGCAGTTCTTC

J: TRBJ1-2
V: TRBV6-5
size: .
D: TRBD1
CDR3: CASSYSDRGANYGYTF
DNA: TGTGCCAGCAGTTACTCCGACAGGGGAGCTAACTATGGCTACACCTTC

J: TRBJ2-1
V: TRBV18
size: .
D: .
CDR3: CASSPELNEQFF
DNA: TGTGCCAGCTCACCTGAGTTAAATGAGCAGTTCTTC

J: TRBJ2-7
V: TRBV19
size: .
D: .
CDR3: CASTDRDNKQYF
DNA: TGTGCCAGTACAGACCGGGACAACAAGCAGTACTTC

J: TRBJ2-7
V: TRBV6-5
size: .
D: .
CDR3: CASSPAEGYEQYF
DNA: TGTGCCAGCAGTCCCGCGGAAGGCTACGAGCAGTACTTC

J: TRBJ1-2
V: TRBV2
size: .
D: .
CDR3: CASSEEYAGGYTF
DNA: TGTGCCAGCAGTGAAGAGTATGCGGGTGGCTACACCTTC

J: TRBJ2-7
V: TRBV4-3
size: .
D: TRBD2
CDR3: CASSQDLGSGVTYEQYF
DNA: TGCGCCAGCAGCCAAGATCTGGGCAGCGGGGTAACCTACGAGCAGTACTTC

J: TRBJ2-5
V: TRBV11-2
size: once
D: TRBD2
CDR3: CASSVLWGGTQTKETQYF
DNA: TGTGCCAGCAGCGTCCTATGGGGGGGGACCCAGACAAAAGAGACCCAGTACTTC

J: TRBJ2-3
V: TRBV6-1
size: .
D: TRBD2
CDR3: CASAPLAGGTDTQYF
DNA: TGTGCCAGCGCCCCCCTAGCGGGGGGGACAGATACGCAGTATTTT

J: TRBJ1-2
V: TRBV6-5
size: .
D: .
CDR3: CASAYQRGFDYGYTF
DNA: TGTGCCAGTGCTTACCAGCGGGGCTTCGACTATGGCTACACCTTC

J: TRBJ1-5
V: TRBV6-5
size: once
D: TRBD1
CDR3: CASSYPLDRGNQPQHF
DNA: TGTGCCAGCAGTTACCCCCTGGACAGGGGGAATCAGCCCCAGCATTTT

J: TRBJ1-4
V: TRBV2
size: .
D: .
CDR3: CASRQDRWDEKLFF
DNA: TGTGCCAGCAGGCAAGACAGGTGGGACGAAAAACTGTTTTTT